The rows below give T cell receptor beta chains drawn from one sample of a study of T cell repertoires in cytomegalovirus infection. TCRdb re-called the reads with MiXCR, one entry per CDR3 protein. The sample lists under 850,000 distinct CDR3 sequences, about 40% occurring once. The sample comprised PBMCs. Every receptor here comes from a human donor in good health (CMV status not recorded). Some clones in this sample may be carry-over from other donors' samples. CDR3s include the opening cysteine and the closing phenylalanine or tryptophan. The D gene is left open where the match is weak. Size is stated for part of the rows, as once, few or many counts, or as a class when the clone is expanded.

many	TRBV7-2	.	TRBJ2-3	TGTGCCAGCAGCCCTACCACCCGGAGCACAGATACGCAGTATTTT	CASSPTTRSTDTQYF
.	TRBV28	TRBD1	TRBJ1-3	TGTGCCAGCAGTGTTCAGGGGGCATCTGGAAACACCATATATTTT	CASSVQGASGNTIYF
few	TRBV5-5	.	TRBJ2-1	TGTGCCAGCAGCTTGGAAGGACAGCTGGGGCAGTTCTTC	CASSLEGQLGQFF
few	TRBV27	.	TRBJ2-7	TGTGCCAGCAGTTATAAGGGAGGCGTCGGATACGAGCAGTACTTC	CASSYKGGVGYEQYF
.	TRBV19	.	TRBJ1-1	TGTGCCAGTAGTATCGGGGCCGACCCGGTCGGCACTGAAGCTTTCTTT	CASSIGADPVGTEAFF
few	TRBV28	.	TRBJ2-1	TGTGCCAGCAGTTTATTACTCAGCAATGCTCACAATGAGCAGTTCTTC	CASSLLLSNAHNEQFF
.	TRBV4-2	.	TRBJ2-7	TGTGCCAGCAGCCAAGAGGGGACTGAGAGCTCCTACGAGCAGTACTTC	CASSQEGTESSYEQYF
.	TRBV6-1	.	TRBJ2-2	TGTGCCAGCAGTGAAGCCGGGATGAACACCGGGGAGCTGTTTTTT	CASSEAGMNTGELFF
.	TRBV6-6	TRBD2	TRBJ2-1	TGTGCCAGCAGCCCACTAGCGGGGGGGAAAAATGAGCAGTTCTTC	CASSPLAGGKNEQFF
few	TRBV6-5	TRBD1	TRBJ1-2	TGTGCCAGCAGTAATCCCGGGACAGGGGTTTATGGCTACACCTTC	CASSNPGTGVYGYTF
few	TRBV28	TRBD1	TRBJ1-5	TGTGCCAGCAGTGGACAGGTCAGGGGCAATCAGCCCCAGCATTTT	CASSGQVRGNQPQHF
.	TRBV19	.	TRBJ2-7	TGTGCCCCCGATGGTGGGTCCCCTACCTACGAGCAGTACTTC	CAPDGGSPTYEQYF
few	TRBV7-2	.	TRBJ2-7	TGTGCCAGCAGCTTAGGGACCGGGACACTATCCTACGAGCAGTACTTC	CASSLGTGTLSYEQYF
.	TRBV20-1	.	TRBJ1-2	TGCAGTGTACGCCGGGGGGACTATGGCTACACCTTC	CSVRRGDYGYTF
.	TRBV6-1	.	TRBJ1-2	TGTGCCAGCAGTGGGGTTGGCTATGGCTACACCTTC	CASSGVGYGYTF
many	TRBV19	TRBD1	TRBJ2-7	TGTGCCAGTAGTAGGACAGGGGACTACGAGCAGTACTTC	CASSRTGDYEQYF
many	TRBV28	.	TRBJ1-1	TGTGCCAGCAGTTCTCCTCCCGGGGCCTGGCGGAGCACTGAAGCTTTCTTT	CASSSPPGAWRSTEAFF
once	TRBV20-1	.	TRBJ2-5	TGCAGTGCTAGGACTCCACCACGGACGGAGACCCAGTACTTC	CSARTPPRTETQYF
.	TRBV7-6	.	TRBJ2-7	TGTGCCAGCAGCACACTCAGGGGTAACGAGCAGTACTTC	CASSTLRGNEQYF
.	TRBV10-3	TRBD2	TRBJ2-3	TGTGCCATCAGTGAGACAGGTGCGGGGGGGAGCACAGATACGCAGTATTTT	CAISETGAGGSTDTQYF
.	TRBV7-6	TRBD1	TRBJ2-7	TGTGCCAGCAGCCCTGAGGACAGGGTCCGGGCCGAGCAGTACTTC	CASSPEDRVRAEQYF
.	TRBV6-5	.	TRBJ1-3	TGTGCCAGCAGTTACCGGGGGGAGGACTCTGGAAACACCATATATTTT	CASSYRGEDSGNTIYF
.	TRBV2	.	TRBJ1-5	TGTGCCAGCAGTGACTCCGTCGGGGGGAGCAATCAGCCCCAGCATTTT	CASSDSVGGSNQPQHF
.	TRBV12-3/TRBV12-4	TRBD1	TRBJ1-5	TGTGCCAGCAGGGTGGGACAGTATAGCAATCAGCCCCAGCATTTT	CASRVGQYSNQPQHF
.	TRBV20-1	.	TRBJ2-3	TGCAGTGCCTCATGGGGAGGGGGAACCAGCACAGATACGCAGTATTTT	CSASWGGGTSTDTQYF
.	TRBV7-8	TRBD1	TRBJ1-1	TGTGCCAGCAGCTTAGCTTTTGGACAGGCGAACACTGAATCTTTCTTT	CASSLAFGQANTESFF
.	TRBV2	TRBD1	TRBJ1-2	TGTGCCAGCAGTGAGGACAGGGGCCCTCTATACGGCTACACCTTC	CASSEDRGPLYGYTF
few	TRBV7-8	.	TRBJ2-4	TGTGCCAGCAGCTTGAGACGAGTGGGGATAGCCAAAAACATTCAGTACTTC	CASSLRRVGIAKNIQYF
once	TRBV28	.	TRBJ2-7	TGTGCCAGCAGTTTGAAGGGATCGGCGGCCGAGCAGTACTTC	CASSLKGSAAEQYF
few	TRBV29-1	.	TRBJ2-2	TGCAGCGTCCTGGACAGGGAGGGTACCGGGGAGCTGTTTTTT	CSVLDREGTGELFF
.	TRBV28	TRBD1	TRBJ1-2	TGTGCCAGCAGACCCCAGGCAGGGGGGAACTATGGCTACACCTTC	CASRPQAGGNYGYTF
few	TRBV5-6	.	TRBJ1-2	TGTGCCAGCAGCTATCGCCTGGGGGGGTTCGGGAGCTATGGCTACACCTTC	CASSYRLGGFGSYGYTF
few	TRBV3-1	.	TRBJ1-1	TGTGCCAGCAGCCAAGTCTTGGCCCCTACCCTGAACACTGAAGCTTTCTTT	CASSQVLAPTLNTEAFF
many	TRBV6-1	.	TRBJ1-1	TGTGCCAGCAGTTTCCCAGGGAGCGCTGAAGCTTTCTTT	CASSFPGSAEAFF
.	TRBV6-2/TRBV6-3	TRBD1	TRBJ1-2	TGTGCCAGCAGGGGGTGGACAGGGAAGGAATATGGCTACACCTTC	CASRGWTGKEYGYTF
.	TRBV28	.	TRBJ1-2	TGTGCCAGCAGCGAGAGTCCAGGGTCTGGCTACACCTTC	CASSESPGSGYTF
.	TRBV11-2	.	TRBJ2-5	TGTGCCAGCAGCTTAAGCGGACTTAAAGAGACCCAGTACTTC	CASSLSGLKETQYF
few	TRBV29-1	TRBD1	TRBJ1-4	TGCAGCGGTGTTGGTGGGACAGGGGATGAAAAACTGTTTTTT	CSGVGGTGDEKLFF
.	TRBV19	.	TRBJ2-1	TGTGCCAGTAGTATCGGCAGGTGGTTTGCCTACAATGAGAAGTTCTTC	CASSIGRWFAYNEKFF
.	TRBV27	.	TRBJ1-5	TGTGCCAGCAGCGCCGGGACGGGGGGTGGCAATCAGCCCCAGCATTTT	CASSAGTGGGNQPQHF
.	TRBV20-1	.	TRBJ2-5	TGCAGTGCTAGAGATGACACTCAAGAGACCCAGTACTTC	CSARDDTQETQYF
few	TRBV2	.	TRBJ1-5	TGTGCCAGCAATACGGACTACAATCAGCCCCAGCATTTT	CASNTDYNQPQHF
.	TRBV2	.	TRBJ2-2	TGTGCCAGCTCGCGGCAGGTCAACACCGGGGAGCTGTTTTTT	CASSRQVNTGELFF
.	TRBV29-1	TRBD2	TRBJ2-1	TGCAGCGTTGATGACGGGGGGGCTAACAATGAGCAGTTCTTC	CSVDDGGANNEQFF
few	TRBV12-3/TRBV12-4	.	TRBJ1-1	TGTGCCAGCAGACGTACTTTGAGAGGGCTCGCCCTGGACACTGAAGCTTTCTTT	CASRRTLRGLALDTEAFF
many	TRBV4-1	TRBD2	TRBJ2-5	TGCGCCAGCAGCCAAGTCCTAGGGGAGGGAGAGACCCAGTACTTC	CASSQVLGEGETQYF
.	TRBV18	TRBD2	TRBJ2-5	TGTGCCAGCTCACCACCGGTGATAGCGGGTTTCCAAGAGACCCAGTACTTC	CASSPPVIAGFQETQYF
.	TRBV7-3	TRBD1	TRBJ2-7	TGTGCCAGCAGCTTAAGCCCGACAGGGGCTAACGAGCAGTACTTC	CASSLSPTGANEQYF
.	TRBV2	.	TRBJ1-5	TGTGCCAGCAGACCAGAGGGGGTCAATCAGCCCCAGCATTTT	CASRPEGVNQPQHF
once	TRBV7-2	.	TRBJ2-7	TGTGCCAGCAGCTTTTTACCAGCCAGCTCCTACGAGCAGTACTTC	CASSFLPASSYEQYF
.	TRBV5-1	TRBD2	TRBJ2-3	TGCGCCAGCAGCTTGCAGGGACTAGCGGGGGCGGATACGCAGTATTTT	CASSLQGLAGADTQYF
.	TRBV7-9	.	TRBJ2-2	TGTGCCAGCAGCTTATCTTCACAGGGATCCGGGGAGCTGTTTTTT	CASSLSSQGSGELFF
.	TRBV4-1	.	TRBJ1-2	TGCGCCAGCAGCATCCTCCAGGGAAGCCGGGGAGGCTACACCTTC	CASSILQGSRGGYTF
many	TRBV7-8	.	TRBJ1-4	TGTGCCAGCAGCTTAGACCACAGGAAGAATGAAAAACTGTTTTTT	CASSLDHRKNEKLFF
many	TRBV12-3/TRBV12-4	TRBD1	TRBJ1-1	TGTGCCAGCAGTTTGAGACAGGGATTTTCTGAAGCTTTCTTT	CASSLRQGFSEAFF
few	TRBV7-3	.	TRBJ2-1	TGTGCCAGCAGCTTAATCGGCAGCAGCAATGAGCAGTTCTTC	CASSLIGSSNEQFF
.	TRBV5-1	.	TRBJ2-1	TGCGCCAGCAGCTTGGAATGGACCAGGGAGCAGTTCTTC	CASSLEWTREQFF
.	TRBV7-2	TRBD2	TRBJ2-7	TGTGCCAGCAGCTTAGAACTAGCGGGAAACTACGAGCAGTACTTC	CASSLELAGNYEQYF
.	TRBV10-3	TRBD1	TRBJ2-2	TGTGCCACACGTCGGGGACAGGGGGCGAACACCGGGGAGCTGTTTTTT	CATRRGQGANTGELFF
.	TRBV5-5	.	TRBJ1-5	TGTGCCAGCAGCCTACAGGAATTAAATCAGCCCCAGCATTTT	CASSLQELNQPQHF